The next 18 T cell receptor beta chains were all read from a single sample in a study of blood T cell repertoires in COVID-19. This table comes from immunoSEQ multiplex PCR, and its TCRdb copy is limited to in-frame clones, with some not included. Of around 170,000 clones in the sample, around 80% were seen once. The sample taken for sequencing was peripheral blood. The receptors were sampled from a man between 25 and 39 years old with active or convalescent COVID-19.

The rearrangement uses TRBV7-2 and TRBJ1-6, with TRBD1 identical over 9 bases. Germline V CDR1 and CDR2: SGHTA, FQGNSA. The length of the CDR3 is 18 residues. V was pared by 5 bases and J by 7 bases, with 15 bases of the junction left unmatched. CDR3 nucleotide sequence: TGTGCCAGCAGCCTGCTCCCACCGGGACAGGGTTTCAATTCACCCCTCCACTTT. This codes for CASSLLPPGQGFNSPLHF. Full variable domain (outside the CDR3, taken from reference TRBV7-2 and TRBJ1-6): GAGVSQSPSNKVTEKGKDVELRCDPISGHTALYWYRQSLGQGLEFLIYFQGNSAPDKSGLPSDRFSAERTGGSVSTLTIQRTQQEDSAVYLCASSLLPPGQGFNSPLHFGNGTRLTVT.

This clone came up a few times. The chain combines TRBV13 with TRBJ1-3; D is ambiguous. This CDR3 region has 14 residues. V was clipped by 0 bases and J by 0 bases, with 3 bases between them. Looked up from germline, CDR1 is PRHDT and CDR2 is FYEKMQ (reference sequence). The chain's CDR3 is CASSLGYSGNTIYF. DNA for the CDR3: TGTGCCAGCAGCTTAGGTTACTCTGGAAACACCATATATTTT.

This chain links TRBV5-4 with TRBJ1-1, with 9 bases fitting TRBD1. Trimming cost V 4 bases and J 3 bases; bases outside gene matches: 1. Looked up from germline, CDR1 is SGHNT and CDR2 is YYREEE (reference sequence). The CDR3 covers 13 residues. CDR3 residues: CASSNRGHTEAFF. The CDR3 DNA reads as TGTGCCAGCAGCAACAGGGGGCACACTGAAGCTTTCTTT.

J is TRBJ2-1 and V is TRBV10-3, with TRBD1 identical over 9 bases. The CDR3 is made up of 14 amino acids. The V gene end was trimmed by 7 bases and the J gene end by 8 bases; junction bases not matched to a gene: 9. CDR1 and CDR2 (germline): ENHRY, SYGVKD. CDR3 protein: CAIKGQGIFHEQFF. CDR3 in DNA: TGTGCCATCAAGGGACAGGGAATCTTTCATGAGCAGTTCTTC.

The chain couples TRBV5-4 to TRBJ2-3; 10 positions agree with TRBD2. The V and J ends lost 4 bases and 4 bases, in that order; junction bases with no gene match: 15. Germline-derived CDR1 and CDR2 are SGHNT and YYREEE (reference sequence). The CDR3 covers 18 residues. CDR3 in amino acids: CASSPPMASGRNADTQYF. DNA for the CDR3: TGTGCCAGCAGCCCGCCCATGGCTAGCGGGAGAAACGCAGATACGCAGTATTTT.

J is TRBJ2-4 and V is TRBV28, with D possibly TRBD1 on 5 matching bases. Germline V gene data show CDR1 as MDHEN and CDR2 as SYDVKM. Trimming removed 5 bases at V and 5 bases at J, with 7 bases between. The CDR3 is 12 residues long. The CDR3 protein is CASSMGQNIQYF. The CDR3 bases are TGTGCCAGCAGTATGGGGCAAAACATTCAGTACTTC.

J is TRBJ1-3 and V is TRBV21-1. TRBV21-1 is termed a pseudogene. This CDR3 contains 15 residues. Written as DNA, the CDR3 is TGTGCCAGCAGCATGCCCCTCCGGGCTGGAAACACCATATATTTT. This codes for CASSMPLRAGNTIYF.

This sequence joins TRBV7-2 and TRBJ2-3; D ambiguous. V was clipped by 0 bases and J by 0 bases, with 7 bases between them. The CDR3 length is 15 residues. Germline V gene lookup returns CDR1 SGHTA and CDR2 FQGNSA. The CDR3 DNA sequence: TGTGCCAGCAGCTTAGCTGGCAGGAGCACAGATACGCAGTATTTT. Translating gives CASSLAGRSTDTQYF.

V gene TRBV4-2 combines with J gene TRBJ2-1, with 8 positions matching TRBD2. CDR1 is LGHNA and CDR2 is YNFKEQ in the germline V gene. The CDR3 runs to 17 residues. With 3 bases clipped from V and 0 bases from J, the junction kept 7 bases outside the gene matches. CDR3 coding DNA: TGTGCCAGCAGCCAGACGGGCGGGGGGAGCTCCTACAATGAGCAGTTCTTC. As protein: CASSQTGGGSSYNEQFF.

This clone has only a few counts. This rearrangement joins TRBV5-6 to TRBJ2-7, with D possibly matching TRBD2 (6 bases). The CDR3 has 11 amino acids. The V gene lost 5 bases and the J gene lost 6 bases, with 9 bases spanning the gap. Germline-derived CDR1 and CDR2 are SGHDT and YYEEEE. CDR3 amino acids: CASRSGGEQYF. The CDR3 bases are TGTGCCAGCAGGTCCGGGGGCGAGCAGTACTTC.

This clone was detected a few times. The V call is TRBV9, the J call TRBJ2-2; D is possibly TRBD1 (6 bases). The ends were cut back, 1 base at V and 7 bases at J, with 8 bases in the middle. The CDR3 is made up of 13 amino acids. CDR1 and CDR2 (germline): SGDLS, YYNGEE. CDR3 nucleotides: TGTGCCAGCAGCGTACAGGGGTACGGGGAGCTGTTTTTT. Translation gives CASSVQGYGELFF.

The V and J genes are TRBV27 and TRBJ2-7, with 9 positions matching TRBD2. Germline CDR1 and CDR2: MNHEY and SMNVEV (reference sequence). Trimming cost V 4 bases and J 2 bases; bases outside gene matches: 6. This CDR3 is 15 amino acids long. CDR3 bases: TGTGCCAGCAGTTCGACTAGCGGTCCCCCCTACGAGCAGTACTTC. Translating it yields CASSSTSGPPYEQYF.

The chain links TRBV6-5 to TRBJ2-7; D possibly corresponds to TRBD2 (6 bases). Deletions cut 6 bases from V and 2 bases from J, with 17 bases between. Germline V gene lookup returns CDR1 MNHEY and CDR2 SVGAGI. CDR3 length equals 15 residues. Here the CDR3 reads CASRVLAFLTYEQYV. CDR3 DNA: TGTGCCAGCAGAGTACTAGCCTTCTTAACCTACGAGCAGTACGTC.

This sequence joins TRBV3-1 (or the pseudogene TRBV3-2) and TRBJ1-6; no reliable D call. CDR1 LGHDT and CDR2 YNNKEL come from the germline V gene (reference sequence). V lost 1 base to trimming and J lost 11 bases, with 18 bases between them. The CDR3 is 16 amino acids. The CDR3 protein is CASSQGRLNAPAPLHF. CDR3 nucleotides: TGTGCCAGCAGCCAAGGACGACTAAATGCCCCCGCACCCCTCCACTTT.

CDR3 sequence reads: CASSTEGLDGEQFF. The CDR3 coding sequence is TGTGCCAGCAGCACGGAGGGACTGGACGGTGAGCAGTTCTTC. V is TRBV7-6 and J is TRBJ2-1, with D perhaps TRBD2 (6 bases). Trimming took off 5 bases at V and 9 bases at J, with 17 bases between the two ends. From germline, CDR1 is SGHVS and CDR2 FNYEAQ. CDR3 length: 14 residues. Variable domain in full (rest from reference TRBV7-6 and TRBJ2-1): GAGVSQSPRYKVTKRGQDVALRCDPISGHVSLYWYRQALGQGPEFLTYFNYEAQQDKSGLPNDRFSAERPEGSISTLTIQRTEQRDSAMYRCASSTEGLDGEQFFGPGTRLTVL.

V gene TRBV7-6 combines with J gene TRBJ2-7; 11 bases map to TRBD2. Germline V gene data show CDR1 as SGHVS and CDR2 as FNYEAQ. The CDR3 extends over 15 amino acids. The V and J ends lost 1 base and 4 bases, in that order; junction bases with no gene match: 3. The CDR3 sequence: CASSLGASGRYEQYF. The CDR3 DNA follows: TGTGCCAGCAGCTTAGGGGCTAGCGGGAGGTACGAGCAGTACTTC.

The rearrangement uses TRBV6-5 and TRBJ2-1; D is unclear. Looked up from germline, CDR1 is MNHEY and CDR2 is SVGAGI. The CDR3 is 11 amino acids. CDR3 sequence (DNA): TGTGGCACAGTCGCCTACAATGAGCAGTTCTTC. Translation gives CGTVAYNEQFF.

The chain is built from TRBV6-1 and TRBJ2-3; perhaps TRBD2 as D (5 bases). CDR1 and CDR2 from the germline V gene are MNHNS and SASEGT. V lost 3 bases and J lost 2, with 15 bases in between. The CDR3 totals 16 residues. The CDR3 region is CASSDGGSVTTDTQYF. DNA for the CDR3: TGTGCCAGCAGTGATGGCGGGTCGGTAACCACAGATACGCAGTATTTT.